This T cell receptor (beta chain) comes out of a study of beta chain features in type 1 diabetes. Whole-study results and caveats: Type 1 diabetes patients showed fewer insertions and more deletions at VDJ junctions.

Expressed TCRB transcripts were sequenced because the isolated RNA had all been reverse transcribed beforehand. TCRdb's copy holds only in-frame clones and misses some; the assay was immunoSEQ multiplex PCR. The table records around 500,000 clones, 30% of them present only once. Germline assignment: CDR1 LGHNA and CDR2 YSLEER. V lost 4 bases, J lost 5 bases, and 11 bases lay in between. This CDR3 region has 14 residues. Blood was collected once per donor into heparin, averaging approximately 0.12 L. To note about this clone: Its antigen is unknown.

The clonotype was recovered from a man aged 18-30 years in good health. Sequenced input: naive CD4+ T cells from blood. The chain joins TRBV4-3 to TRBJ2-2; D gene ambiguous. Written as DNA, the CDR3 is TGCGCCAGCAGCCTCCAGGAGAGTACCGGGGAGCTGTTTTTT. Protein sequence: CASSLQESTGELFF.